The sequence of this T cell receptor (beta chain) was determined in a study of blood T cell repertoires in COVID-19. At the level of the study: PBMCs, B-cell-depleted T cells, or T cells were the source of the cDNA or gDNA that made up the material.

The data were produced by immunoSEQ multiplex PCR, yet TCRdb's version contains in-frame clones alone and is incomplete. Among tens of thousands of clones listed, 80% to 90% were seen once. Germline-derived CDR1 and CDR2 are MNHEY and SMNVEV (reference sequence). V shed 4 bases, J shed 4 bases, and the junction held 5 bases outside the gene matches. This CDR3 comprises 16 residues. This receptor was identified in a man aged 45-65 years with active or convalescent COVID-19. Sequences were obtained from peripheral blood. V is TRBV27 and J is TRBJ1-6, with 9 nucleotides matching TRBD1. The CDR3 nucleotides read TGTGCCAGCAGTTGGGGACAGGGATTTTATAATTCACCCCTCCACTTT. Translation: CASSWGQGFYNSPLHF.